This T cell receptor (beta chain) was sequenced in a study of cytomegalovirus exposure and HLA in healthy donors. The study's findings and limits: Later on, an analysis found that several of the most significant clusters appeared to be linked to common viral pathogens, which included parvovirus B19.

Primers: 60 Vbeta forward and 13 Jbeta reverse. Profiled with immunoSEQ multiplex PCR; TCRdb holds only in-frame clones, not every one. The sample has some 130,000 clones, around four fifths seen once. Participants comprised healthy donors of bone marrow. Of note for this clone: As yet, its antigen is unknown.

The CDR3 has 14 residues. Trimming left V 0 bases short and J 6 bases short, with 10 bases between. Germline CDR1 reads SGHRS; CDR2 reads YFSETQ. Input material: PBMCs. The chain links TRBV5-1 to TRBJ1-3; no definite D call. This clonotype was obtained from a female donor in good health and CMV-seronegative. The CDR3 DNA reads as TGCGCCAGCAGCTTGGTTTCGGGGTTAAACACCATATATTTT. This translates into CASSLVSGLNTIYF.